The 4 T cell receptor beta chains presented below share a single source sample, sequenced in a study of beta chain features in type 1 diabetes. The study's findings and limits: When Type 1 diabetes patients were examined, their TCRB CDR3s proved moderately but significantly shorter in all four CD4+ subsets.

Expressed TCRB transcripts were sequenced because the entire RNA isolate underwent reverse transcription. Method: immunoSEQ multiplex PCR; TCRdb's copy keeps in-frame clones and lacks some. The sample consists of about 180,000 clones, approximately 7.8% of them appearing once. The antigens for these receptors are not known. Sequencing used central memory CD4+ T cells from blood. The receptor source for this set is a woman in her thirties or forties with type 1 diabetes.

CDR3 sequence: CASSQEPDYTKNIQYF. The DNA for the CDR3 is TGCGCCAGCAGCCAAGAACCGGACTATACCAAAAACATTCAGTACTTC. The chain recombines TRBV4-3 with TRBJ2-4; possibly TRBD2 for D (6 bases). CDR3 length: 16 residues. Germline V gives CDR1 LGHNA, CDR2 YSLEER. V was pared by 0 bases and J by 2 bases, with 11 bases between.

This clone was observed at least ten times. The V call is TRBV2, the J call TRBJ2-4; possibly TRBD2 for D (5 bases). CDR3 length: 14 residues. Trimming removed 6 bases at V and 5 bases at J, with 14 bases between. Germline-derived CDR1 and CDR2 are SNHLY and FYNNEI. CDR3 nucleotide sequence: TGTGCCAGCAGCGAAAGGACTGGCCAAAACATTCAGTACTTC. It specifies CASSERTGQNIQYF.

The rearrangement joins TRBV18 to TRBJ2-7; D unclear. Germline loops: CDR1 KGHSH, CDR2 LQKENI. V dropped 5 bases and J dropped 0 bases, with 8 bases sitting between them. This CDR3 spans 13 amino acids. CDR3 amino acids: CASSRLPSYEQYF. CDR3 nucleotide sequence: TGTGCCAGCTCAAGACTCCCCTCCTACGAGCAGTACTTC.

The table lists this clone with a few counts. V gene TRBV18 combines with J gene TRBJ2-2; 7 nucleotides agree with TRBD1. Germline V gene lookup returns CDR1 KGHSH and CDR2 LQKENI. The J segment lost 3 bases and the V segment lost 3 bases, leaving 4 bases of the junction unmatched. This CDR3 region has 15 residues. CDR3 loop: CASSPRTGDTGELFF. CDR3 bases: TGTGCCAGCTCACCGAGAACAGGGGACACCGGGGAGCTGTTTTTT.